Listed below are T cell receptor beta chains from one sample, sequenced in a study of blood T cells in healthy people across ages. TCRdb re-called the 5' RACE reads with MiXCR, one entry per CDR3 protein. In the table there are over 550,000 distinct CDR3 sequences, around 31% of which are singletons. Sequencing was carried out using blood. These receptor sequences come from a woman older than 75 in good health. Each CDR3 is given with its conserved first and last residue.

v_call: TRBV20-1; j_call: TRBJ2-1; cdr3_aa: CSARRAGGFNEQFF
v_call: TRBV18; j_call: TRBJ1-1; cdr3_aa: CASSPPNRDGTEAFF
v_call: TRBV5-5; j_call: TRBJ1-5; cdr3_aa: CASSSDTNYGNQPQHF
v_call: TRBV3-1; j_call: TRBJ1-5; cdr3_aa: CASSQSDQPQHF
v_call: TRBV24-1; j_call: TRBJ2-5; cdr3_aa: CATSDATGLQETQYF
v_call: TRBV20-1; j_call: TRBJ2-1; cdr3_aa: CSARPTSGGENEQFF
v_call: TRBV20-1; j_call: TRBJ1-2; cdr3_aa: CSWGQGAIGGYTF
v_call: TRBV30; j_call: TRBJ1-6; cdr3_aa: CASPGQGPNSPLHF
v_call: TRBV20-1; j_call: TRBJ2-1; cdr3_aa: CSARGTSGNEQFF
v_call: TRBV12-3/TRBV12-4; j_call: TRBJ1-2; cdr3_aa: CASSLRDRVSYTF
v_call: TRBV7-9; j_call: TRBJ1-4; cdr3_aa: CASSLRETNEKLFF
v_call: TRBV12-3/TRBV12-4; j_call: TRBJ2-5; cdr3_aa: CASSVRGLEETQYF
v_call: TRBV20-1; j_call: TRBJ1-1; cdr3_aa: CSATRTGGLHGAFF
v_call: TRBV5-4; j_call: TRBJ1-6; cdr3_aa: CASNLQGALNSPLHF
v_call: TRBV7-8; j_call: TRBJ2-7; cdr3_aa: CASSLGDRDEQYF
v_call: TRBV28; j_call: TRBJ1-1; cdr3_aa: CASSLLGTNTEAFF
v_call: TRBV6-2/TRBV6-3; j_call: TRBJ1-5; cdr3_aa: CASKRDGSNQPQHF
v_call: TRBV27; j_call: TRBJ2-6; cdr3_aa: CASRRGQAGANVLTF
v_call: TRBV29-1; j_call: TRBJ1-2; cdr3_aa: CSVGEVSSWDGYTF
v_call: TRBV7-3; j_call: TRBJ1-1; cdr3_aa: CASKSGGGNTEAFF
v_call: TRBV28; j_call: TRBJ1-6; cdr3_aa: CGDRGPLSSYNSPLHF
v_call: TRBV3-1; j_call: TRBJ2-3; cdr3_aa: CASSPLGTASTDTQYF
v_call: TRBV4-2; j_call: TRBJ2-1; cdr3_aa: CASSYSGLAGIYNEQFF
v_call: TRBV6-1; j_call: TRBJ2-3; cdr3_aa: CASSWDRRADTQYF
v_call: TRBV10-3; j_call: TRBJ2-5; cdr3_aa: CAISEAVVETQYF
v_call: TRBV20-1; j_call: TRBJ1-4; cdr3_aa: CSASRQGICGKLFF
v_call: TRBV5-6; j_call: TRBJ1-5; cdr3_aa: CASSLRRGDQPQHF
v_call: TRBV7-7; j_call: TRBJ2-5; cdr3_aa: CASSQGQGYNEQYF
v_call: TRBV6-2/TRBV6-3; j_call: TRBJ1-2; cdr3_aa: CASSRDRAALREGYTF
v_call: TRBV12-5; j_call: TRBJ1-1; cdr3_aa: CASGTTGTLNTEAFF
v_call: TRBV20-1; j_call: TRBJ2-5; cdr3_aa: CRARGSQETQYF
v_call: TRBV5-1; j_call: TRBJ2-5; cdr3_aa: CASSPRLRTSVETQYF
v_call: TRBV7-3; j_call: TRBJ1-1; cdr3_aa: CASSFYPVGGRTGGDTEAFF
v_call: TRBV7-2; j_call: TRBJ1-2; cdr3_aa: CASSNAPTGALRGYTF
v_call: TRBV6-1; j_call: .; cdr3_aa: CVSSVQGVPYEQYF
v_call: TRBV2; j_call: TRBJ1-4; cdr3_aa: CASRQGHEKLFF
v_call: TRBV15; j_call: TRBJ2-7; cdr3_aa: CATSPGQHEQYF
v_call: TRBV6-5; j_call: TRBJ2-5; cdr3_aa: CASSYSTSLAYNEQYF
v_call: TRBV5-1; j_call: TRBJ2-5; cdr3_aa: CASSLTPEGGAETQYF
v_call: TRBV20-1; j_call: TRBJ2-7; cdr3_aa: CSDSGGAYEQYF
v_call: TRBV7-2; j_call: TRBJ2-7; cdr3_aa: CASSLFSGGDYEQYF